This TCR beta chain was identified in a study of blood T cell repertoires in COVID-19. Clones were sequenced by immunoSEQ multiplex PCR, and TCRdb holds only the in-frame ones, with some missing. The data contain under 250,000 clones, around four fifths of them seen just once; the ten biggest clones take up about 2.5%. Trimming left V 2 bases short and J 3 bases short, with 10 bases between. Germline V lookup: CDR1 MGHRA, CDR2 YSYEKL. The CDR3 is 14 amino acids. This clone showed up just once. This clonotype was sampled from a woman in her thirties or forties with active or convalescent COVID-19. Sequenced sample: peripheral blood. V and J are TRBV4-1 and TRBJ2-5; no clear D gene. CDR3 sequence (DNA): TGCGCCAGCAGCCAAACCCAGGTTGAAGAGACCCAGTACTTC. This translates into CASSQTQVEETQYF.